The following is a TCR beta chain sequence with its context. Its antigen target is currently unknown. Nothing much larger sits one base from this clone, and base qualities are not available. V and J lose 5 bases and 0 bases, and a span of 10 bases separates them. For CDR1 and CDR2, the germline V gene lists SGHTA and FQGNSA. The CDR3 sequence holds 14 residues, the cysteine and phenylalanine included. The read is trimmed to its CDR3 DNA, 42 bases read in frame from base 1. This specimen belongs to a study of blood T cell repertoires in COVID-19 (dated by TCRdb to about 2020). About the investigation overall: Samples from collaborators originated in the United States, Italy and Spain and spanned both the acute and convalescent phases of COVID-19. The material from the prospective study consisted of cDNA or gDNA derived from T cells, B-cell-depleted T cells, or PBMCs. Deeply sampled blood TCRbeta repertoires from subjects exposed to, actively infected with, or recovered from COVID-19 were included in the dataset. A freely available public database, intended as a resource for researchers studying the immune response to SARS-CoV-2, is where the repertoires were released. The samples were drawn from two sources: the first 160 participants of the ongoing ImmuneRACE study, and 1,254 subjects contributed by 6 global collaborators. Nearly every sample came with metadata listing a de-identified subject ID, COVID-19 status, age in years and sex. Where available, HLA class I and class II types were obtained from metadata supplied by the sample provider rather than from assay-based typing.

TCRbeta CDR3 regions were amplified from genomic DNA by means of the immunoSEQ Assay, a bias-controlled multiplex PCR. From the authors' description of their analysis: The number of nucleated cells in each sample was estimated from the amplification of reference gene primers within the assay. To quantify the absolute abundance of each unique TCRbeta CDR3 rearrangement, sequence reads were collapsed and filtered. For each sample, productive Simpson clonality was calculated by taking the square root of Simpson's diversity index across productive rearrangements. As stored in TCRdb, this immuneACCESS dataset retains in-frame rearrangements with V and J assigned. A fraction of the clones does not appear; measured against another copy, unresolved V genes explain less than half of the discrepancy, and the remainder lacks a known reason. That table furnishes V, J and clone size, whereas the DNA furnished D and trimming. The sample table records about 220,000 clones; approximately 85% of these occur just once. The top ten clonotypes cover around 2.5% of the sample.

Here is what the overall study found, with its caveats: How much clinical and demographic metadata was included differed by source and by participant, and the metadata was provided uncurated.

One collaborating source in Seattle enrolled patients during active infection and followed them longitudinally through the course of disease. Each collaborating institution followed its own protocols to collect whole blood in K2EDTA tubes. Collaborator samples were shipped for TCRbeta analysis as frozen whole blood, isolated PBMCs, or DNA extracted from either sample type. The V gene is TRBV7-2 and the J gene is TRBJ1-1, and perhaps TRBD1 as D gene, on 6 matching bases. The TCR comes from a woman aged 70-85 years with COVID-19, enrolled during active disease. The sequenced sample was peripheral blood. The CDR3 is CASSPRTVNTEAFF. In nucleotides, the sequence is TGTGCCAGCAGCCCTAGGACAGTGAACACTGAAGCTTTCTTT.